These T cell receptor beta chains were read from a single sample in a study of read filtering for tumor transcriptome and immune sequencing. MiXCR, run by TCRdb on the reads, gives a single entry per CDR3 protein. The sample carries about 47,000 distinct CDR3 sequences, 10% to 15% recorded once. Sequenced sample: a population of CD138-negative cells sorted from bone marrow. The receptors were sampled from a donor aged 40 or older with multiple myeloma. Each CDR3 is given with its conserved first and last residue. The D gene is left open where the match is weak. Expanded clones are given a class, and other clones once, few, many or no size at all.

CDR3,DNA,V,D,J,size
CASSVVGDRNEQFF,TGCGCCAGCAGCGTAGTGGGAGATAGGAATGAGCAGTTCTTC,TRBV5-1,NA,TRBJ2-1,many
CSVSAETMNTEAFF,TGCAGCGTTTCGGCAGAGACCATGAACACTGAAGCTTTCTTT,TRBV29-1,NA,TRBJ1-1,many
CASSRQALNTEAFF,TGTGCCAGCAGTCGACAGGCACTGAACACTGAAGCTTTCTTT,TRBV12-3/TRBV12-4,NA,TRBJ1-1,many
CASTFGTGTDTQYF,TGTGCCAGCACCTTTGGGACAGGCACAGATACGCAGTATTTT,TRBV9,TRBD1,TRBJ2-3,many
CATSPDQYNEQFF,TGTGCCACCAGCCCCGACCAATACAATGAGCAGTTCTTC,TRBV24-1,NA,TRBJ2-1,few
CASSLDPSNQPQHF,TGTGCCAGCAGCTTAGATCCCTCCAATCAGCCCCAGCATTTT,TRBV7-8,NA,TRBJ1-5,many
CASHQGTDTQYF,TGTGCCAGCCACCAGGGGACAGATACGCAGTATTTT,TRBV6-5,NA,TRBJ2-3,many
CSVIAGVADTQYF,TGCAGCGTTATCGCGGGAGTCGCAGATACGCAGTATTTT,TRBV29-1,TRBD2,TRBJ2-3,many
CASSPDRGIGKGKNEQSF,TGTGCCAGCAGCCCAGATCGGGGAATAGGGAAGGGGAAGAATGAGCAGTCCTTC,TRBV7-3,NA,TRBJ2-1,many
CSGYRGYNEQFF,TGCAGCGGATACAGGGGCTACAATGAGCAGTTCTTC,TRBV29-1,TRBD1,TRBJ2-1,many
CASSQGGSSYEQYF,TGCGCCAGCAGCCAAGGGGGCAGCTCCTACGAGCAGTACTTC,TRBV4-3,NA,TRBJ2-7,many
CASSRLTGDTEAFF,TGTGCCAGCTCACGCCTAACAGGGGACACTGAAGCTTTCTTT,TRBV18,TRBD1,TRBJ1-1,few
CAPSRDVAIKNTGELFF,TGTGCCCCCAGCAGAGATGTAGCGATCAAGAACACCGGGGAGCTGTTTTTT,TRBV15,NA,TRBJ2-2,NA
CASSFTSGADTQYF,TGTGCCAGCAGTTTCACGTCGGGTGCAGATACGCAGTATTTT,TRBV27,NA,TRBJ2-3,many
CAISSDRADNEQFF,TGTGCCATCAGTTCGGACAGGGCCGACAATGAGCAGTTCTTC,TRBV10-3,TRBD1,TRBJ2-1,many
CASSYSGGLGDTQYF,TGTGCCAGCAGCTATTCAGGGGGCCTCGGAGATACGCAGTATTTT,TRBV6-5,TRBD1,TRBJ2-3,many
CASSNQGAAMQPQHF,TGTGCCAGCAGTAATCAGGGGGCGGCAATGCAGCCCCAGCATTTT,TRBV2,TRBD1,TRBJ1-5,NA
CATSDPGTGTGELFF,TGTGCCACCAGTGATCCCGGGACAGGGACCGGGGAGCTGTTTTTT,TRBV24-1,TRBD1,TRBJ2-2,NA
CASSPMYEQYF,TGTGCCAGCAGCCCCATGTACGAGCAGTACTTC,TRBV28,NA,TRBJ2-7,many
CSFNVLNTEAFF,TGCAGCTTCAATGTCTTGAACACTGAAGCTTTCTTT,TRBV29-1,NA,TRBJ1-1,many
CASSPRQYTGELFF,TGTGCCAGCAGCCCCCGACAGTACACCGGGGAGCTGTTTTTT,TRBV11-2,NA,TRBJ2-2,many
CSARDPREGQETQYF,TGCAGTGCTAGAGATCCCCGGGAGGGCCAAGAGACCCAGTACTTC,TRBV20-1,TRBD2,TRBJ2-5,many
CACSLSVLCNEQFF,TGTGCCTGCAGTTTATCGGTCCTCTGCAATGAGCAGTTCTTC,TRBV12-3/TRBV12-4,NA,TRBJ2-1,NA
CASRGLAYSNEQFF,TGTGCCAGCAGGGGACTAGCGTACAGCAATGAGCAGTTCTTC,TRBV6-1,TRBD2,TRBJ2-1,many
CASSRAGIPSGANVLTF,TGCGCCAGCAGCCGAGCAGGTATCCCCTCTGGGGCCAACGTCCTGACTTTC,TRBV4-3,NA,TRBJ2-6,many
CAWTRTGGYLFTEAFF,TGTGCCTGGACGCGGACAGGGGGGTACCTATTCACTGAAGCTTTCTTT,TRBV30,TRBD1,TRBJ1-1,many
CSGMTDTNTGELFF,TGCAGCGGAATGACGGATACGAACACCGGGGAGCTGTTTTTT,TRBV29-1,NA,TRBJ2-2,many
CASSPQLAGGGTDTQYF,TGTGCCAGCTCACCCCAACTAGCGGGAGGAGGCACAGATACGCAGTATTTT,TRBV18,TRBD2,TRBJ2-3,few
CASSLISSGRATTGELFF,TGTGCCAGCAGCCTAATATCTAGCGGGAGGGCCACCACCGGGGAGCTGTTTTTT,TRBV7-6,TRBD2,TRBJ2-2,many
CASSLLGGASSYNEQFF,TGCGCCAGCAGCTTGTTGGGCGGGGCAAGCTCCTACAATGAGCAGTTCTTC,TRBV5-1,NA,TRBJ2-1,many
CASSWDRVQETQYF,TGTGCCAGCAGTTGGGACAGGGTCCAAGAGACCCAGTACTTC,TRBV28,TRBD1,TRBJ2-5,once
CASSLEALQFF,TGTGCCAGCAGCTTAGAGGCGTTACAGTTCTTC,TRBV7-9,NA,TRBJ2-1,many
CTSSPTSGGNERFF,TGTACCAGCAGCCCGACTAGCGGGGGTAATGAGCGGTTCTTC,TRBV7-3,TRBD2,TRBJ2-1,NA
CAWNRAEEAFF,TGTGCCTGGAATCGCGCGGAAGAAGCTTTCTTT,TRBV30,NA,TRBJ1-1,many
CASRRGYSGNTIYF,TGTGCCAGCAGGAGGGGTTACTCTGGAAACACCATATATTTT,TRBV7-9,NA,TRBJ1-3,few